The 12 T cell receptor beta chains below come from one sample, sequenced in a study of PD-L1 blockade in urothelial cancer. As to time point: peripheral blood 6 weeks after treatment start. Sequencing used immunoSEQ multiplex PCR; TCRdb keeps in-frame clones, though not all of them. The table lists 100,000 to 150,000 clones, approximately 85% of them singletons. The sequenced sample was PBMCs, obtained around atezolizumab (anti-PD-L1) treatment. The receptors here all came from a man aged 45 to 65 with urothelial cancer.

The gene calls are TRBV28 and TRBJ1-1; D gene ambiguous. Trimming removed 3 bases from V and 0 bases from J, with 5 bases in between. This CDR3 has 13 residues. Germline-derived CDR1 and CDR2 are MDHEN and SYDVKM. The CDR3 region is CASSLSLNTEAFF. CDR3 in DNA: TGTGCCAGCAGTTTGTCCTTGAACACTGAAGCTTTCTTT.

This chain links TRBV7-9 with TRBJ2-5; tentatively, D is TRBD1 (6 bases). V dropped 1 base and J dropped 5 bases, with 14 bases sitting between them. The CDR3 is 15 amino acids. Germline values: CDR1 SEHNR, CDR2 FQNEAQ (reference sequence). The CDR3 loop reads CASSLGKGVGETQYF. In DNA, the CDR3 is TGTGCCAGCAGCTTAGGGAAGGGGGTCGGGGAGACCCAGTACTTC.

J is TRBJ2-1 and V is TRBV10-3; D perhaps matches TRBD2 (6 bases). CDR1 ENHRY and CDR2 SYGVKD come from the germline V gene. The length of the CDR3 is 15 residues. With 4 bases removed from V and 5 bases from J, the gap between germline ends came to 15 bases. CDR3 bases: TGTGCCATCAGTGGTGAGGCGGGGACTCACAATGAGCAGTTCTTC. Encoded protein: CAISGEAGTHNEQFF.

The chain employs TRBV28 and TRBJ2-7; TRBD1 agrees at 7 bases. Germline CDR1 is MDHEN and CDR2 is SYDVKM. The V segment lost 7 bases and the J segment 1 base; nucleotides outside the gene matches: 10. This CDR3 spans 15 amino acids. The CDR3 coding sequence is TGTGCCAGCACCGGACCTAGGGACAGTTCCTACGAGCAGTACTTC. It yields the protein CASTGPRDSSYEQYF.

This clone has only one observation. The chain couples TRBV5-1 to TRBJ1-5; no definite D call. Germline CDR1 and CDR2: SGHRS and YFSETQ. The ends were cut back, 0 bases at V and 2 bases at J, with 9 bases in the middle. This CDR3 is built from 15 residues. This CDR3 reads CASSLGGLGNQPQHF. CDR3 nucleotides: TGCGCCAGCAGCTTGGGAGGGCTCGGCAATCAGCCCCAGCATTTT.

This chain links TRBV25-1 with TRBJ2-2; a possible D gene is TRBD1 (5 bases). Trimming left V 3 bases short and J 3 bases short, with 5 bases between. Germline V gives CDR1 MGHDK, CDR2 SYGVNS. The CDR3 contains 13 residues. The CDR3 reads CASSDRDTGELFF. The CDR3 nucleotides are TGTGCCAGCAGTGACAGGGACACCGGGGAGCTGTTTTTT. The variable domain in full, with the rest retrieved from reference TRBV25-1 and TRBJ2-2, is EADIYQTPRYLVIGTGKKITLECSQTMGHDKMYWYQQDPGMELHLIHYSYGVNSTEKGDLSSESTVSRIRTEHFPLTLESARPSHTSQYLCASSDRDTGELFFGEGSRLTVL.

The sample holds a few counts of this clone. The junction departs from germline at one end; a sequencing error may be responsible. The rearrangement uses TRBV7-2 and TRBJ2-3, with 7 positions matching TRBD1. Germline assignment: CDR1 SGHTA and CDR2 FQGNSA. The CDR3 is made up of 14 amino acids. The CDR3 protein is CATSVDRVEDTQYF. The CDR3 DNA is TGTGCCACCAGCGTCGACAGGGTAGAGGATACGCAGTATTTT.

The CDR3 DNA reads TGTGCCAGCAGTATTACCTTCTCCAGGCTTTCACCCCTCCACTTT. It translates to CASSITFSRLSPLHF. The rearrangement uses TRBV28 and TRBJ1-6, with D hard to call. Trimming removed 5 bases at V and 9 bases at J, with 17 bases between. Germline V gives CDR1 MDHEN, CDR2 SYDVKM. This CDR3 is built from 15 residues.

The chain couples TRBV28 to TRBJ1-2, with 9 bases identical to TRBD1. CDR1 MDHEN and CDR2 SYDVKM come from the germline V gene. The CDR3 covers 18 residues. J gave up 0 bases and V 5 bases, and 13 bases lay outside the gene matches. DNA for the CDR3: TGTGCCAGCAGTACTATGAAGCCTAACAGGGGGCCTAACTATGGCTACACCTTC. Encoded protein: CASSTMKPNRGPNYGYTF.

The CDR3 nucleotides read TGTGCCAGCAGCCCCGTCGGCTCTGGAAACACCATATATTTT. As protein: CASSPVGSGNTIYF. This chain connects TRBV27 to TRBJ1-3; D is uncertain. Trimming pared 6 bases from V and 0 bases from J, leaving 9 bases between. Germline loops: CDR1 MNHEY, CDR2 SMNVEV (reference sequence). This CDR3 is built from 14 residues.

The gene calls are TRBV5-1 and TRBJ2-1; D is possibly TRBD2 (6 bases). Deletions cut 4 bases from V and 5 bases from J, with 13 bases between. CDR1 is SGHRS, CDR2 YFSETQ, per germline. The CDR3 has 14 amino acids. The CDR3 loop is CASSPVRGNNEQFF. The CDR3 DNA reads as TGCGCCAGCAGCCCGGTCCGGGGGAACAATGAGCAGTTCTTC.

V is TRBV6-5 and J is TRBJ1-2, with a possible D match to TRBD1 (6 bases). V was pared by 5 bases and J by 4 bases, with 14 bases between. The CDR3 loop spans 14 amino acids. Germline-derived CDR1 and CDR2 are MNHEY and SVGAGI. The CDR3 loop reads CASSEQGLIYGYTF. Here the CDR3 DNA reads TGTGCCAGCAGTGAACAGGGCCTAATCTATGGCTACACCTTC.